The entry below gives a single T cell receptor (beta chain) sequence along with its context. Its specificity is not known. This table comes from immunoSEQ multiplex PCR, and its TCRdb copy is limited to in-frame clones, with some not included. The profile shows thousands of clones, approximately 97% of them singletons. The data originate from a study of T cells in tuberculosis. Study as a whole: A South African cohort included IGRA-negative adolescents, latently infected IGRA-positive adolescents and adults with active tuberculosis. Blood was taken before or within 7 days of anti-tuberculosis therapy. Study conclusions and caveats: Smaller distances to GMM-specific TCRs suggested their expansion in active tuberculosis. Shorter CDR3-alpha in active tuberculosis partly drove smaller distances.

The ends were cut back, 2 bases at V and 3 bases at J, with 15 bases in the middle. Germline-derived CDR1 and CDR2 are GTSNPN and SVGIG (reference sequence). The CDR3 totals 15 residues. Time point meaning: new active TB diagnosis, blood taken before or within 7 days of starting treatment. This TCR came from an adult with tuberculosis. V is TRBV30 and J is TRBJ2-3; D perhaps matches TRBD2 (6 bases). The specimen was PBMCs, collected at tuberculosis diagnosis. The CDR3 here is CAWSKASESTDTQYF. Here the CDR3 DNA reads TGTGCCTGGAGTAAGGCTAGCGAGTCGACAGATACGCAGTATTTT.